Listed here are 24 T cell receptor beta chains from one sample, sequenced in a study of T cell responses to AZD1222 COVID-19 vaccine. Some clones are missing from TCRdb's copy, which holds only in-frame ones; the method was immunoSEQ multiplex PCR. The sample has approximately 61,000 clones, around 80% seen once. The sequencing used peripheral blood, collected 28 days after the second AZD1222 dose. These receptors were collected from an adult who received the AZD1222 COVID-19 vaccine.

This sequence joins TRBV11-2 and TRBJ1-2, with 7 bases lining up with TRBD1. Germline assignment: CDR1 SGHAT and CDR2 FQNNGV. Trimming cost V 1 base and J 3 bases; bases outside gene matches: 5. The CDR3 has 15 residues. The CDR3 region is CASSLVGQDYYGYTF. CDR3 sequence (DNA): TGTGCCAGCAGCTTAGTTGGACAGGATTACTATGGCTACACCTTC.

The chain has TRBV19 and TRBJ2-3, with D possibly TRBD1 on 5 matching bases. The CDR3 runs to 12 residues. V lost 5 bases and J 12 bases, leaving 15 bases between the germline ends. Germline loops: CDR1 LNHDA, CDR2 SQIVND (reference sequence). CDR3 in amino acids: CASSPDIRYQYF. DNA of the CDR3: TGTGCCAGTAGTCCGGACATTCGTTATCAGTATTTT. Variable domain in full (rest from reference TRBV19 and TRBJ2-3): DGGITQSPKYLFRKEGQNVTLSCEQNLNHDAMYWYRQDPGQGLRLIYYSQIVNDFQKGDIAEGYSVSREKKESFPLTVTSAQKNPTAFYLCASSPDIRYQYFGPGTRLTVL.

This chain joins TRBV9 and TRBJ2-1; D possibly corresponds to TRBD2 (6 bases). This CDR3 comprises 15 residues. Germline CDR1 SGDLS, CDR2 YYNGEE. Trimming cost V 1 base and J 7 bases, with 15 bases left between them. The CDR3 protein is CASSVLMGGGNEQFF. In nucleotides, the CDR3 is TGTGCCAGCAGCGTACTCATGGGAGGAGGTAATGAGCAGTTCTTC.

The gene calls are TRBV29-1 and TRBJ2-3; D is tentatively TRBD1 or TRBD2 (5 bases each). Per germline, CDR1 SQVTM and CDR2 ANQGSEA. The CDR3 runs to 13 residues. V was clipped by 6 bases and J by 10 bases, with 20 bases between them. The CDR3 nucleotides read TGCAGCGTAAGGGAGATTGATAGGGGTGCGCAGTATTTT. Protein sequence: CSVREIDRGAQYF.

This sequence joins TRBV6-5 and TRBJ2-7; 8 bases match TRBD2. Germline loops: CDR1 MNHEY, CDR2 SVGAGI. This CDR3 region has 16 residues. The junction had 8 bases not matched to a gene; V was cut back by 0 bases and J by 4 bases. This CDR3 is CASSYSAWAGGYEQYF. CDR3 coding DNA: TGTGCCAGCAGTTACTCGGCTTGGGCGGGAGGATACGAGCAGTACTTC.

As for this clone: Other DNA sequences within the sample encode an identical CDR3. The chain uses TRBV27 and TRBJ2-6; D call uncertain. The CDR3 extends over 14 amino acids. Germline V gene lookup returns CDR1 MNHEY and CDR2 SMNVEV (reference sequence). V was clipped by 2 bases and J by 2 bases, with 4 bases between them. This CDR3 is CASSLGTGANVLTF. The CDR3 region has the DNA TGTGCCAGCAGTTTAGGGACTGGGGCCAACGTCCTGACTTTC.

This clone has only one observation. The chain joins TRBV5-1 to TRBJ1-4; D is undetermined. V lost 0 bases to trimming and J lost 7 bases, with 10 bases between them. This CDR3 is 14 amino acids long. CDR1 is SGHRS and CDR2 is YFSETQ in the germline V gene. In DNA form, the CDR3 reads TGCGCCAGCAGCTTGGAAGCTCGGAGTGAAAAACTGTTTTTT. Translation gives CASSLEARSEKLFF.

This clone was found once. V and J are TRBV20-1 and TRBJ2-1, with 7 bases fitting TRBD2. Germline V gene lookup returns CDR1 DFQATT and CDR2 SNEGSKA (reference sequence). J was trimmed by 0 bases and V by 3 bases; bases with no gene match: 5. The CDR3 is 15 residues long. CDR3 residues: CSASEAGPSYNEQFF. As DNA, the CDR3 is TGCAGTGCTAGTGAAGCGGGGCCCTCCTACAATGAGCAGTTCTTC.

This clone was detected only a few times. J is TRBJ1-5 and V is TRBV10-2; maybe TRBD1 (6 bases). The CDR3 is 14 residues long. The germline CDR1 and CDR2 sequences are WSHSY and SAAADI. V was pared by 0 bases and J by 7 bases, with 10 bases between. This chain's CDR3 is CASSESRGRQPQHF. The CDR3, as DNA: TGCGCCAGCAGTGAGTCCAGGGGTCGACAGCCCCAGCATTTT.

Only a few counts were recorded for this clone. The genes are TRBV27 and TRBJ1-3; 7 bases fit TRBD1. Germline assignment: CDR1 MNHEY and CDR2 SMNVEV (reference sequence). The CDR3 is 17 amino acids. J was trimmed by 1 base and V by 5 bases; bases with no gene match: 11. DNA of the CDR3: TGTGCCAGCAGTCCCATTAAGACAGGGACATCTGGAAACACCATATATTTT. It specifies CASSPIKTGTSGNTIYF.

V usage is TRBV5-1 and J usage is TRBJ2-3; perhaps D is TRBD1 or TRBD2 (5 bases each). Germline loops: CDR1 SGHRS, CDR2 YFSETQ. The CDR3 covers 16 residues. The ends were cut back, 1 base at V and 4 bases at J, with 16 bases in the middle. CDR3 sequence: CASSLNWWGTPDTQYF. The CDR3 nucleotides are TGCGCCAGCAGCTTGAACTGGTGGGGGACCCCAGATACGCAGTATTTT. The whole variable domain, filled in from reference TRBV5-1 and TRBJ2-3, reads KAGVTQTPRYLIKTRGQQVTLSCSPISGHRSVSWYQQTPGQGLQFLFEYFSETQRNKGNFPGRFSGRQFSNSRSEMNVSTLELGDSALYLCASSLNWWGTPDTQYFGPGTRLTVL.

The chain couples TRBV27 to TRBJ2-1; no firm D call. Trimming stripped 5 bases from V and 6 bases from J, with 20 bases between. The CDR3 is made up of 16 amino acids. Germline loops: CDR1 MNHEY, CDR2 SMNVEV (reference sequence). CDR3 DNA sequence: TGTGCCAGCAGTCTCCAGACTCCCCGGCTAGGCAATGAGCAGTTCTTC. The encoded protein is CASSLQTPRLGNEQFF.

The V and J genes are TRBV28 and TRBJ2-7; 10 bases match TRBD2. Trimming removed 10 bases from V and 0 bases from J; junction bases left unmatched: 9. The CDR3 consists of 15 residues. In germline, CDR1 is MDHEN, CDR2 SYDVKM. CDR3 protein: CATDSSSGSSYEQYF. CDR3 coding DNA: TGTGCCACCGATAGCTCTAGCGGGAGCTCCTACGAGCAGTACTTC.

The V and J genes are TRBV4-3 and TRBJ1-2; D remains ambiguous. The germline V gene has CDR1 LGHNA and CDR2 YSLEER. V dropped 0 bases and J dropped 7 bases, with 18 bases sitting between them. This CDR3 has 16 residues. CDR3 protein: CASSQEAERSRRGYTF. In DNA, the CDR3 is TGCGCCAGCAGCCAAGAGGCTGAACGGTCCAGGCGTGGCTACACCTTC.

CDR3 region: CAWDQGSGADTQYF. The CDR3 DNA is TGTGCCTGGGACCAGGGATCGGGGGCAGATACGCAGTATTTT. The V call is TRBV30, the J call TRBJ2-3; perhaps TRBD2 as D (6 bases). From germline, CDR1 is GTSNPN and CDR2 SVGIG (reference sequence). Deletions cut 5 bases from V and 4 bases from J, with 16 bases between. CDR3 length: 14 amino acids.

The rearrangement links TRBV6-5 to TRBJ2-2; D is unresolved. The V and J ends lost 7 bases and 6 bases respectively, with 12 bases between them. Germline-derived CDR1 and CDR2 are MNHEY and SVGAGI. This CDR3 has 13 amino acids. Written as DNA, the CDR3 is TGTGCCAGCACCCTGGATCACTCCGGGGAGCTGTTTTTT. This translates into CASTLDHSGELFF.

The chain employs TRBV7-2 and TRBJ2-3, with D perhaps matching TRBD1 (5 bases). The CDR3 covers 15 residues. Per the germline V gene, CDR1 is SGHTA and CDR2 is FQGNSA. V dropped 2 bases and J dropped 3 bases, with 12 bases sitting between them. The CDR3 nucleotides read TGTGCCAGCAGCTTAATGGCAGGGTTTACAGATACGCAGTATTTT. Its translation is CASSLMAGFTDTQYF.

The chain uses TRBV7-2 and TRBJ2-7; 9 bases line up with TRBD1. The CDR3 covers 13 residues. The junction had 5 bases not matched to a gene; V was cut back by 4 bases and J by 7 bases. CDR1 is SGHTA, CDR2 FQGNSA, per germline. CDR3 DNA: TGTGCCAGCAGCTGGACAGGGGCGGTTGAGCAGTACTTC. It encodes CASSWTGAVEQYF. The full variable domain, with the rest looked up from reference TRBV7-2 and TRBJ2-7, is GAGVSQSPSNKVTEKGKDVELRCDPISGHTALYWYRQSLGQGLEFLIYFQGNSAPDKSGLPSDRFSAERTGGSVSTLTIQRTQQEDSAVYLCASSWTGAVEQYFGPGTRLTVT.

This clone was seen a handful of times. V is TRBV6-1 and J is TRBJ2-2, with 8 positions matching TRBD2. J gave up 4 bases and V 7 bases, and 5 bases lay outside the gene matches. The CDR3 covers 14 residues. CDR1 MNHNS and CDR2 SASEGT come from the germline V gene. This CDR3 reads CASKREGLTGELFF. The CDR3 DNA reads TGTGCCAGCAAACGGGAGGGCCTCACCGGGGAGCTGTTTTTT.

This clone was found a few times. This chain joins TRBV6-6 and TRBJ1-5, with a weak D call TRBD1 (5 bases). Germline-derived CDR1 and CDR2 are MNHNY and SVGAGI (reference sequence). V lost 5 bases and J 5 bases, leaving 16 bases between the germline ends. The CDR3 covers 15 residues. CDR3: CASSDGAGRHQPQHF. Here the CDR3 DNA reads TGTGCCAGCAGTGATGGGGCAGGGAGGCATCAGCCCCAGCATTTT.

CDR3 region: CASSLVAGESNEQFF. CDR3 sequence (DNA): TGCGCCAGCAGCTTGGTTGCGGGAGAATCTAATGAGCAGTTCTTC. The rearrangement links TRBV5-1 to TRBJ2-1; 7 positions match TRBD2. The CDR3 contains 15 residues. Germline CDR1 reads SGHRS; CDR2 reads YFSETQ. Trimming at V came to 0 bases and at J to 7 bases, leaving 7 bases not matched to a gene.

The chain has TRBV5-4 and TRBJ2-7; D is unclear. The CDR3 covers 14 residues. The V end lost 3 bases, the J end lost 1 base, and 11 bases lay between the germline ends. Germline V gene lookup returns CDR1 SGHNT and CDR2 YYREEE (reference sequence). The CDR3 nucleotides read TGTGCCAGCAGCTCTTATACAGATTCCTACGAGCAGTACTTC. This codes for CASSSYTDSYEQYF.

The chain carries TRBV7-2 and TRBJ2-2, with D unclear. V lost 5 bases and J lost 6, with 13 bases in between. The V gene's germline CDR1 is SGHTA and CDR2 FQGNSA. The CDR3 extends over 14 amino acids. For the CDR3, the DNA is TGTGCCAGCAGCGAACAGCTAGTGCCCGGGGAGCTGTTTTTT. Its protein is CASSEQLVPGELFF.

This chain links TRBV28 with TRBJ1-1; 7 bases match TRBD1. After removal of 7 bases from V and 14 bases from J, the junction contained 10 bases not matched to a gene. CDR3 length: 11 amino acids. The V gene's germline CDR1 is MDHEN and CDR2 SYDVKM. The CDR3 sequence is CASTNGTAYFF. CDR3 DNA: TGTGCCAGCACCAACGGGACAGCTTACTTCTTT.